Given below is one TCR beta chain in context. This clone was observed once. No antigen is known for it. Base quality data are lacking; no much larger clone is found one base away. The immunoSEQ Assay, a bias-controlled multiplex PCR, was used to amplify TCRbeta CDR3 regions from genomic DNA. The study's processing was this. Within the assay, amplification of reference gene primers was used to estimate how many nucleated cells each sample contained. To quantify the absolute abundance of each unique TCRbeta CDR3 rearrangement, sequence reads were collapsed and filtered. Productive Simpson clonality was computed per sample as the square root of Simpson's diversity index over productive rearrangements. TCRdb's version of the immuneACCESS table is confined to in-frame rearrangements and falls short of the full clone set. An unresolved V gene accounts for under half of the shortfall where checked; the remainder is of unknown origin. The DNA gave D and trimming, while V, J and clone size come from that table. The sample includes under 130,000 clones, with about 75% observed a single time. The biggest ten clones account for 15% to 20% of the sample.

The collaborating institutions used their own protocols to collect whole blood in K2EDTA tubes. For TCRbeta analysis, collaborator samples were shipped as frozen whole blood, as isolated PBMCs, or as DNA extracted from either sample type. The data are from a study of blood T cell repertoires in COVID-19 (dated by TCRdb to about 2020). The study in broad terms: Samples from collaborators originated in the United States, Italy and Spain and spanned both the acute and convalescent phases of COVID-19. The dataset comprised deeply sampled blood TCRbeta repertoires from subjects exposed to, actively infected with, or recovered from COVID-19. Where available, HLA class I and class II types were taken from metadata supplied by the sample provider and were not determined by assay-based typing. Sample metadata almost always included a de-identified subject ID, COVID-19 status, age in years and sex. The material from the prospective study consisted of cDNA or gDNA derived from T cells, B-cell-depleted T cells, or PBMCs. The samples were drawn from the first 160 participants of the ongoing ImmuneRACE study and from roughly 1,300 subjects provided by 6 global collaborators. The repertoires were released in a freely available public database intended as a resource for research on the immune response to SARS-CoV-2.

From the germline V gene, CDR1 is SGHVS and CDR2 is FNYEAQ. The CDR3 runs 15 amino acids, cysteine and phenylalanine included. Of all the DNA, just the CDR3 is kept, 45 bases in frame from base 1. V ends up 5 bases short and J 0 bases short, with an unmatched junction base count of 5. Here is what the overall study found, with its caveats: The quantity of clinical and demographic metadata differed by source and by participant and was supplied without curation.

The source material was peripheral blood. This receptor was taken from a woman in her 70s with acute or convalescent COVID-19. This chain is built from TRBV7-6 and TRBJ2-3; a stretch of 7 junction bases matches TRBD1. The sequence in DNA is TGTGCCAGCAGCCCAGGGACAGCTAGCACAGATACGCAGTATTTT. This yields the protein CASSPGTASTDTQYF.